This T cell receptor (beta chain) was sequenced in a study of cytomegalovirus exposure and HLA in healthy donors. Findings and limits, study-wide: When analyzed later, the rates of TCR association showed variation by HLA locus, with DRB1 the most and HLA-C the fewest. The authors confirmed in vitro that a few CMV-associated chains were specific for CMV antigens. A link between a missense DCLRE1C variant and TCR beta V- and J-gene trimming emerged from a later analysis.

CDR1 and CDR2 (germline): SGHRS, YFSETQ. The CDR3 consists of 18 residues. With 4 bases removed from V and 6 bases from J, the gap between germline ends came to 29 bases. This clone was seen a handful of times. The antigen is unknown. While unrecorded immune exposures were likely, the donors were nominally healthy when sampled. The PCR used 60 Vbeta and 13 Jbeta primers. The protocol was immunoSEQ multiplex PCR, while the TCRdb copy is restricted to in-frame clones and leaves out a portion. Here the sample spans about 91,000 clones, roughly 78% being singletons. The chain combines TRBV5-1 with TRBJ2-7; D possibly corresponds to TRBD2 (8 bases). The sequencing input was PBMCs. The sequence was collected from a male donor in good health and CMV-seropositive. This CDR3 is CASSAWTGGQLAGGEQYF. CDR3 DNA: TGCGCCAGCAGCGCCTGGACCGGGGGACAGCTGGCGGGGGGCGAGCAGTACTTC.